The 3 T cell receptor beta chains presented below share a single source sample, sequenced in a study of T cell changes during pregnancy in multiple sclerosis (dated by TCRdb to the late 2010s). Libraries came from the immunoSEQ multiplex PCR assay. TCRdb took over this immuneACCESS table, retaining in-frame rearrangements with V and J assigned. Such tables are incomplete; in checked studies, under half of the missing clones stem from an unresolved V gene, and the remainder is unexplained. In this sample the table shows around 15,000 clones, approximately 93% of which occur a single time. The ten largest clones take up approximately 2.6% of the sample. The specimen was peripheral blood, collected in the second trimester of pregnancy. These receptors were taken from a female donor in good health, enrolled as a control in a pregnancy study.

This chain joins TRBV5-4 and TRBJ1-2; TRBD1 matches 7 bases. Trimming cost V 6 bases and J 4 bases; bases outside gene matches: 9. CDR3 length: 14 residues. The germline V gene encodes CDR1 SGHNT and CDR2 YYREEE (reference sequence). The CDR3 region is CASTEGGRGYGYTF. The CDR3 bases are TGTGCCAGCACCGAAGGGGGCCGGGGCTATGGCTACACCTTC. Using reference TRBV5-4 and TRBJ1-2 for the parts outside the CDR3, the full variable domain is ETGVTQSPTHLIKTRGQQVTLRCSSQSGHNTVSWYQQALGQGPQFIFQYYREEENGRGNFPPRFSGLQFPNYSSELNVNALELDDSALYLCASTEGGRGYGYTFGSGTRLTVV.

V and J are TRBV18 and TRBJ2-2, with D possibly TRBD1 on 6 matching bases. The CDR3 covers 14 residues. Germline values: CDR1 KGHSH, CDR2 LQKENI. Trimming cost V 6 bases and J 3 bases, with 11 bases left between them. The CDR3 sequence is CASSPDRHTGELFF. CDR3 DNA sequence: TGTGCCAGCTCCCCGGACAGACACACCGGGGAGCTGTTTTTT. The whole variable domain, remainder taken from reference TRBV18 and TRBJ2-2, is NAGVMQNPRHLVRRRGQEARLRCSPMKGHSHVYWYRQLPEEGLKFMVYLQKENIIDESGMPKERFSAEFPKEGPSILRIQQVVRGDSAAYFCASSPDRHTGELFFGEGSRLTVL.

The chain uses TRBV7-3 and TRBJ1-6; D might be TRBD1 (6 bases). The CDR3 is 15 residues long. Germline V lookup: CDR1 SGHTA, CDR2 FQGTGA. V was trimmed by 6 bases and J by 0 bases, leaving 9 bases between them. CDR3 bases: TGTGCCAGCAGTACAGGGAGCTCCTATAATTCACCCCTCCACTTT. Amino acid sequence: CASSTGSSYNSPLHF.